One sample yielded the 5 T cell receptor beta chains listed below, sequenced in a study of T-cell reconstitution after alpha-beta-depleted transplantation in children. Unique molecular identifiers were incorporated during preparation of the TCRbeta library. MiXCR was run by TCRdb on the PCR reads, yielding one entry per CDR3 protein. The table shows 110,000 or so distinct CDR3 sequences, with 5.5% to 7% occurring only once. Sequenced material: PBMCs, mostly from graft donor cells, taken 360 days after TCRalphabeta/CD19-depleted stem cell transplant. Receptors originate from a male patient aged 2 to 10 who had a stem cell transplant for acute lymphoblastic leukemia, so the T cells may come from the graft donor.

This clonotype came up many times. The DNA of the CDR3 is TGTGCCAGCAGTCCAGGGACATCACCTAGCTCCTACGAGCAGTACTTC. It translates to CASSPGTSPSSYEQYF. The chain couples TRBV12-3 or TRBV12-4 to TRBJ2-7; TRBD1 might be the D (6 bases). V was pared by 5 bases and J by 0 bases, with 17 bases between. The CDR3 contains 16 residues.

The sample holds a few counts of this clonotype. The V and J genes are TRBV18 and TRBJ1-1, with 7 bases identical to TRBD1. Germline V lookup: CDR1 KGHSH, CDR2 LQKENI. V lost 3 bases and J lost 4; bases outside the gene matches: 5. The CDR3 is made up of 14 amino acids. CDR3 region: CASSPRQGGTEAFF. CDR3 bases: TGTGCCAGCTCACCCCGGCAGGGGGGCACTGAAGCTTTCTTT.

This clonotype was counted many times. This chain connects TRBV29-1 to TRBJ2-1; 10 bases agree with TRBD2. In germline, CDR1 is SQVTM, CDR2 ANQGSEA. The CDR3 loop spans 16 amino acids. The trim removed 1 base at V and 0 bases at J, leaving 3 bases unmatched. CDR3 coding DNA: TGCAGCGTTGAAGGTGGGACTAGCGCCTCCTACAATGAGCAGTTCTTC. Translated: CSVEGGTSASYNEQFF.

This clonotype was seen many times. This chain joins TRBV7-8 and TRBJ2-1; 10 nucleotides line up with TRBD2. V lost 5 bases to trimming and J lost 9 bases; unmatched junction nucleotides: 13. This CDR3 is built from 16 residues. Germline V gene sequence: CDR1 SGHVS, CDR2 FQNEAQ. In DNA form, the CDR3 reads TGTGCCAGCAGCACGAGTGTGAGCGGGGGGGGGGTTGAGCAGTTCTTC. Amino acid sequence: CASSTSVSGGGVEQFF.

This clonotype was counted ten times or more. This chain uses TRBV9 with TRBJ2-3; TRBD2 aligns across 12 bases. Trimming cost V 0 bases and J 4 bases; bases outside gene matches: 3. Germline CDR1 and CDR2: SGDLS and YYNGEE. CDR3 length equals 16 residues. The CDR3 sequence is CASSVVLAGGPDTQYF. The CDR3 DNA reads TGTGCCAGCAGCGTAGTGCTAGCGGGGGGGCCAGATACGCAGTATTTT.